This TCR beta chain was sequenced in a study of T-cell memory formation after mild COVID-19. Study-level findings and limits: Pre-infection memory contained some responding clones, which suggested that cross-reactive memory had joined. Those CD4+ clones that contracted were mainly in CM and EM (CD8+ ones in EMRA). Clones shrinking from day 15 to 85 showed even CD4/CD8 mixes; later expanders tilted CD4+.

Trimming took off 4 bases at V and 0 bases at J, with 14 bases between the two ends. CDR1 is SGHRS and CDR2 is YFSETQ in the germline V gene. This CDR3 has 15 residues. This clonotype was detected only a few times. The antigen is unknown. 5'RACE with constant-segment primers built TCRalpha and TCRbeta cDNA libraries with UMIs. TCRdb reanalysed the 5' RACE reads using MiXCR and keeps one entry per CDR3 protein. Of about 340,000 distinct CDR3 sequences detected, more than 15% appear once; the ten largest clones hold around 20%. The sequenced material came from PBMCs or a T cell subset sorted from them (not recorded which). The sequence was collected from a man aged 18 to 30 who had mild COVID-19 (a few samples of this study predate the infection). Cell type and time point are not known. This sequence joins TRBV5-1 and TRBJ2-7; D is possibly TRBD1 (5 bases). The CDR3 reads CASSVDTDHSYEQYF. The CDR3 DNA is TGCGCCAGCAGCGTGGACACGGACCACTCCTACGAGCAGTACTTC.